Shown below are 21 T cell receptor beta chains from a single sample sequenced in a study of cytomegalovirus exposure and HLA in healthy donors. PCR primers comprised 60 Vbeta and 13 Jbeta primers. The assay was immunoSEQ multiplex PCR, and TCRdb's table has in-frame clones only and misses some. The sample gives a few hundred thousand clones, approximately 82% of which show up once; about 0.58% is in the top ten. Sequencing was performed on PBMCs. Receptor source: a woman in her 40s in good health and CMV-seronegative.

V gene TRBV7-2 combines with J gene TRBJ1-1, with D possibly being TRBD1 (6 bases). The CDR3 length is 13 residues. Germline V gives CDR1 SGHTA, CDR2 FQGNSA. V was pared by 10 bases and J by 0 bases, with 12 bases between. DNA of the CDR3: TGTGCCACCCTGACAGGAATGAACACTGAAGCTTTCTTT. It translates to CATLTGMNTEAFF.

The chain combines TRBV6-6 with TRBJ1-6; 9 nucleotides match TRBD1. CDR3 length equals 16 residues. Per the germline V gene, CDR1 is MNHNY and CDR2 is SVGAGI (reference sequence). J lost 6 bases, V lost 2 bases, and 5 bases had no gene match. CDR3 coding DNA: TGTGCCAGCAGTTACCCCGGGACAGGGAGTAATTCACCCCTCCACTTT. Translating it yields CASSYPGTGSNSPLHF.

The CDR3 sequence: CASSTPSAADSRPDTQYF. The CDR3 region has the DNA TGTGCCAGCAGCACGCCGTCGGCCGCGGACAGCAGGCCAGATACGCAGTATTTT. The rearrangement joins TRBV7-8 to TRBJ2-3, with D possibly being TRBD1 (6 bases). The V gene lost 5 bases and the J gene lost 4 bases, with 25 bases spanning the gap. The CDR3 runs 18 residues. The germline V gene has CDR1 SGHVS and CDR2 FQNEAQ. The full variable domain, its missing parts supplied by reference TRBV7-8 and TRBJ2-3, is GAGVSQSPRYKVAKRGQDVALRCDPISGHVSLFWYQQALGQGPEFLTYFQNEAQLDKSGLPSDRFFAERPEGSVSTLKIQRTQQEDSAVYLCASSTPSAADSRPDTQYFGPGTRLTVL.

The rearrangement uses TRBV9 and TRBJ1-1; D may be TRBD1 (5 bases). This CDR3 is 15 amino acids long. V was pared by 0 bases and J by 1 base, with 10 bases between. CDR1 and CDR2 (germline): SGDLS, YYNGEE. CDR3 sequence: CASSVDPGWNTEAFF. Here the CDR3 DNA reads TGTGCCAGCAGCGTAGATCCAGGGTGGAACACTGAAGCTTTCTTT.

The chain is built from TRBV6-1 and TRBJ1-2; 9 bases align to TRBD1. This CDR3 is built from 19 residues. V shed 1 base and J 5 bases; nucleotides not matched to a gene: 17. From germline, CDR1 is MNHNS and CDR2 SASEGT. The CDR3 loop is CASSEGGRGQGSSRYGYTF. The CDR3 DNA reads TGTGCCAGCAGTGAAGGAGGGAGGGGACAGGGTTCATCTCGGTATGGCTACACCTTC.

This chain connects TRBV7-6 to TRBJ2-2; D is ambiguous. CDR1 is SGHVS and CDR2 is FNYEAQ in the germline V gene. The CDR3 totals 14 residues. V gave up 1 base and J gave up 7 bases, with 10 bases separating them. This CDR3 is CASSLETPRGELFF. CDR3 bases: TGTGCCAGCAGCTTAGAGACTCCTCGCGGGGAGCTGTTTTTT.

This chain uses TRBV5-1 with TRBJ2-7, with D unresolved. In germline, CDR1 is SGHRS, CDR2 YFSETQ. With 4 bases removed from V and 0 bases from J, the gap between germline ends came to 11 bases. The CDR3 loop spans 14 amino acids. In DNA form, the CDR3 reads TGCGCCAGCAGCGTTGCTGGCAGCTCCTACGAGCAGTACTTC. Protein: CASSVAGSSYEQYF.

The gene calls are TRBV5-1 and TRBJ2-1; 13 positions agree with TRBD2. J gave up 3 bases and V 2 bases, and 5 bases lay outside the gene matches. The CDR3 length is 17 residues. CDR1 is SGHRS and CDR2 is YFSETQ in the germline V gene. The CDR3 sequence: CASSLRTSGGVYNEQFF. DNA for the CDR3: TGCGCCAGCAGCTTACGGACTAGCGGGGGAGTCTACAATGAGCAGTTCTTC.

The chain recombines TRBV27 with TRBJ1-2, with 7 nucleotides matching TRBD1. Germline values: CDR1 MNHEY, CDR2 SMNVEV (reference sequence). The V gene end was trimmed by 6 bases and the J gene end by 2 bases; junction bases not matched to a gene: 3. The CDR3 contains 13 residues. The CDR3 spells CASSPQGNYGYTF. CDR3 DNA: TGTGCCAGCAGCCCACAGGGGAACTATGGCTACACCTTC.

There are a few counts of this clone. Here the CDR3 DNA reads TGCAGCGGAAGACAGGGGGATGGCTACACCTTC. Its translation: CSGRQGDGYTF. The rearrangement uses TRBV29-1 and TRBJ1-2; 9 bases agree with TRBD1. CDR3 size: 11 residues. The junction had 3 bases not matched to a gene; V was cut back by 7 bases and J by 6 bases. Germline assignment: CDR1 SQVTM and CDR2 ANQGSEA.

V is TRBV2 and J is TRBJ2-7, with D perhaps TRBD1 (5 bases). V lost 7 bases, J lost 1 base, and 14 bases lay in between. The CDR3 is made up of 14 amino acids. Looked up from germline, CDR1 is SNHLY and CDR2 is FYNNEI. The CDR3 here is CASTRTTRSYEQYF. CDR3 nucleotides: TGTGCCAGCACCCGGACAACCCGATCCTACGAGCAGTACTTC.

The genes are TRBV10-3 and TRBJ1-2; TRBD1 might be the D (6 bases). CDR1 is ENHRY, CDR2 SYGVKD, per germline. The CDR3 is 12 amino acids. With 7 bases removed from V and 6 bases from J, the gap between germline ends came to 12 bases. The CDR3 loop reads CAIKEPGDGYTF. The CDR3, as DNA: TGTGCCATCAAAGAGCCAGGGGATGGCTACACCTTC.

In DNA form, the CDR3 reads TGTGCCAGCAGTTCTGACAGTGGAGAAGCTTTCTTT. Translated, it gives CASSSDSGEAFF. The V gene is TRBV6-5, the J gene TRBJ1-1; D may be TRBD1 (5 bases). V lost 4 bases to trimming and J lost 8 bases, with 11 bases between them. Per the germline V gene, CDR1 is MNHEY and CDR2 is SVGAGI. This CDR3 has 12 amino acids.

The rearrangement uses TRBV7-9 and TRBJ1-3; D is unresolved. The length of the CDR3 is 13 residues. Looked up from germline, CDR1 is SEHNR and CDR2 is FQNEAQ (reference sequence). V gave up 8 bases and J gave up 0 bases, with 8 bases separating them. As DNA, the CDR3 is TGTGCCAGCTCCTCTCGCTCTGGAAACACCATATATTTT. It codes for CASSSRSGNTIYF. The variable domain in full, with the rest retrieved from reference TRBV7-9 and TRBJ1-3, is DTGVSQNPRHKITKRGQNVTFRCDPISEHNRLYWYRQTLGQGPEFLTYFQNEAQLEKSRLLSDRFSAERPKGSFSTLEIQRTEQGDSAMYLCASSSRSGNTIYFGEGSWLTVV.

CDR3 protein: CASSPGASGQETQYF. CDR3 bases: TGCGCCAGCAGCCCGGGGGCTAGCGGACAAGAGACCCAGTACTTC. J is TRBJ2-5 and V is TRBV5-1; possible D gene TRBD2, 7 bases. V lost 4 bases, J lost 2 bases, and 15 bases lay in between. The CDR3 length is 15 residues. Germline CDR1 is SGHRS and CDR2 is YFSETQ. Based on the CDR3 plus reference TRBV5-1 and TRBJ2-5, the full variable domain is KAGVTQTPRYLIKTRGQQVTLSCSPISGHRSVSWYQQTPGQGLQFLFEYFSETQRNKGNFPGRFSGRQFSNSRSEMNVSTLELGDSALYLCASSPGASGQETQYFGPGTRLLVL.

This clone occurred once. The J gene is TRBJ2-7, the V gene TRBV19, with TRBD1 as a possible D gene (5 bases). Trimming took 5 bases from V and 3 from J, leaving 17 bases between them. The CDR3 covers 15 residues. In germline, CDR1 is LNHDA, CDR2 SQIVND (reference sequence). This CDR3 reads CASSAAGRPHYEQYF. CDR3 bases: TGTGCCAGTAGTGCGGCAGGGCGGCCCCACTACGAGCAGTACTTC.

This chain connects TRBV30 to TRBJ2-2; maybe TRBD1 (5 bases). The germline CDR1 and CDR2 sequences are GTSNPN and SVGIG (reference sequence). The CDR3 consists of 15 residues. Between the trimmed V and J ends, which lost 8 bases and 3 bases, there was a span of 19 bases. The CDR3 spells CALNPSGSYTGELFF. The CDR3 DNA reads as TGTGCCCTCAACCCATCAGGGTCGTACACCGGGGAGCTGTTTTTT.

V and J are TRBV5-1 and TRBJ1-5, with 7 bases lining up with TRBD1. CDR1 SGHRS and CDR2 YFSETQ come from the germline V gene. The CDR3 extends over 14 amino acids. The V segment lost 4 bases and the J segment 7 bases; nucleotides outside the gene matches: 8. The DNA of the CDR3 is TGCGCCAGCAGCCGGGACAGCGAGGTGCAGCCCCAGCATTTT. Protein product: CASSRDSEVQPQHF.

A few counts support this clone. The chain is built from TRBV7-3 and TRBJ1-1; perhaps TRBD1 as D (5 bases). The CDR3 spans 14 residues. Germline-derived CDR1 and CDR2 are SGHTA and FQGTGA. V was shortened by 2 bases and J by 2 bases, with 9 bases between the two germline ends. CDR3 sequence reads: CASSLGGANTEAFF. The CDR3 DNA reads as TGTGCCAGCAGCTTAGGCGGGGCCAACACTGAAGCTTTCTTT.

As DNA, the CDR3 is TGTGCCACGACCGCAGGGGTCAGTACGGATGAGCAGTTCTTC. Protein: CATTAGVSTDEQFF. The genes are TRBV6-6 and TRBJ2-1, with a tentative D call TRBD1 (6 bases). This CDR3 contains 14 residues. Germline CDR1 is MNHNY and CDR2 is SVGAGI (reference sequence). V was shortened by 10 bases and J by 8 bases, with 21 bases between the two germline ends.

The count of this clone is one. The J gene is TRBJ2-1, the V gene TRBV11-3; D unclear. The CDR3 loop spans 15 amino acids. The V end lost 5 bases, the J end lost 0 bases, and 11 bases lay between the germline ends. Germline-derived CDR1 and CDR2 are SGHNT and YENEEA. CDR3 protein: CASSRGVSSYNEQFF. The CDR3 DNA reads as TGTGCCAGCAGCCGCGGAGTAAGCTCCTACAATGAGCAGTTCTTC.